The rows below give T cell receptor gamma chains drawn from one sample of a study of Vδ1+ human thymocytes. TCRdb re-called the multiplex PCR reads via CATT. The repertoire consists of 25,000 to 35,000 gamma-chain clones, with about a fifth occurring once and the leading ten covering roughly 2%. Sequences were obtained from Vdelta1+ gamma-delta thymocytes from the thymus. These receptors all come from a boy in the first two years of life who had congenital heart surgery. CDR3s include the opening cysteine and the closing phenylalanine or tryptophan. The size field is filled for only some rows; it gives once, few, many or a size class.

v_gene	abundance	j_gene	CDR3aa	CDR3nt
TRGV9	few	TRGJ1/TRGJ2	CALWEVRQYKKLF	TGTGCCTTGTGGGAGGTGCGTCAGTATAAGAAACTCTTT
TRGV5	once	TRGJ1/TRGJ2	CATWDRPSYYKKLF	TGTGCCACCTGGGACAGGCCAAGCTACTATAAGAAACTCTTT
TRGV5	-	TRGJ1/TRGJ2	CATWDRPRRYKKLF	TGTGCCACCTGGGACAGGCCTAGGCGATATAAGAAACTCTTT
TRGV4	few	TRGJ1/TRGJ2	CATWDGSYYKKLF	TGTGCCACCTGGGATGGGTCATATTATAAGAAACTCTTT
TRGV9	few	TRGJ1/TRGJ2	CALWEVDGKKLF	TGTGCCTTGTGGGAGGTCGACGGTAAGAAACTCTTT
TRGV4	-	TRGJP1	CATWDETGWFKIF	TGTGCCACCTGGGATGAGACTGGTTGGTTCAAGATATTT
TRGV2	-	TRGJP1	CATWDGRTPATGWFKIF	TGTGCCACCTGGGACGGGCGTACGCCTGCGACTGGTTGGTTCAAGATATTT
TRGV2	-	TRGJ1/TRGJ2	CATWDGPTYYKKLF	TGTGCCACCTGGGACGGGCCAACGTATTATAAGAAACTCTTT
TRGV5	-	TRGJ1/TRGJ2	CATWDRPAKLF	TGTGCCACCTGGGACAGGCCCGCGAAACTCTTT
TRGV9	few	TRGJ1/TRGJ2	CALWERGQKLF	TGTGCCTTGTGGGAACGGGGGCAGAAACTCTTT
TRGV9	-	TRGJ1/TRGJ2	CALWVTYYKKLF	TGTGCCTTGTGGGTGACCTATTATAAGAAACTCTTT
TRGV4	few	TRGJ1/TRGJ2	CATWKYLNYYKKLF	TGTGCCACCTGGAAATACCTAAATTATTATAAGAAACTCTTT
TRGV2	-	TRGJP2	CATWDGLMGDWIKTF	TGCGCCACCTGGGACGGGCTGATGGGTGATTGGATCAAGACGTTT
TRGV9	-	TRGJ1/TRGJ2	CALWEVHGRYKKLF	TGTGCCTTGTGGGAGGTGCACGGGCGTTATAAGAAACTCTTT
TRGV9	few	TRGJP	CALWVLVELGKKIKVF	TGTGCCTTGTGGGTGCTGGTCGAGTTGGGCAAAAAAATCAAGGTATTT
TRGV2	few	TRGJ1/TRGJ2	CATWDPLIGGMVF	TGTGCCACCTGGGACCCCCTTATAGGAGGGATGGTCTTT
TRGV3	-	TRGJ1/TRGJ2	CATWDPAKDYKKLF	TGTGCCACCTGGGACCCTGCTAAGGATTATAAGAAACTCTTT
TRGV2	-	TRGJ1/TRGJ2	CATWDGRFRHKKLF	TGTGCCACCTGGGACGGGCGCTTCAGGCATAAGAAACTCTTT
TRGV4	few	TRGJ1/TRGJ2	CATWGINYYKKLF	TGTGCCACCTGGGGAATTAATTATTATAAGAAACTCTTT
TRGV9	-	TRGJ1/TRGJ2	CALGFYYKKLF	TGTGCCTTGGGTTTTTATTATAAGAAACTCTTT
TRGV2	-	TRGJP2	CATWDGRGSDWIKTF	TGTGCCACCTGGGACGGGCGAGGGAGTGATTGGATCAAGACGTTT
TRGV4	-	TRGJ1/TRGJ2	CATWDGLRNYYKKLF	TGTGCCACCTGGGATGGTTTACGGAATTATTATAAGAAACTCTTT
TRGV2	-	TRGJ1/TRGJ2	CATWDGHFGYYKKLF	TGTGCCACCTGGGACGGGCACTTTGGTTATTATAAGAAACTCTTT
TRGV8	-	TRGJ1/TRGJ2	CATWDRSQTKKLF	TGTGCCACCTGGGACAGATCTCAAACTAAGAAACTCTTT
TRGV5	-	TRGJ1/TRGJ2	CATWVGELF	TGTGCCACCTGGGTAGGTGAACTCTTT
TRGV5	-	TRGJ1/TRGJ2	CATWDGSSPDYKKLF	TGTGCCACCTGGGACGGCTCAAGTCCGGATTATAAGAAACTCTTT
TRGV8	few	TRGJP2	CATWVRSDWIKTF	TGTGCCACCTGGGTCCGTAGTGATTGGATCAAGACGTTT
TRGV9	-	TRGJ1/TRGJ2	CALWEVRCFTKKLF	TGTGCCTTGTGGGAGGTGCGGTGCTTTACTAAGAAACTCTTT
TRGV4	-	TRGJ1/TRGJ2	CATWDGLVSYYKKLF	TGTGCCACCTGGGATGGGCTCGTCAGTTATTATAAGAAACTCTTT
TRGV4	few	TRGJ1/TRGJ2	CATWDIRYLKLF	TGTGCCACCTGGGATATTCGTTACTTGAAACTCTTT
TRGV5	-	TRGJ1/TRGJ2	CATWDRPSAGSKKLF	TGTGCCACCTGGGACAGGCCCTCGGCCGGTAGTAAGAAACTCTTT
TRGV3	few	TRGJ1/TRGJ2	CATWDRPGYYKKLF	TGTGCCACCTGGGACAGGCCTGGCTATTATAAGAAACTCTTT
TRGV3	few	TRGJ1/TRGJ2	CATWESPYKKLF	TGTGCCACCTGGGAGTCCCCTTATAAGAAACTCTTT
TRGV3	-	TRGJ1/TRGJ2	CATWDRNFNKKLF	TGTGCCACCTGGGACAGGAACTTCAATAAGAAACTCTTT
TRGV5	-	TRGJ1/TRGJ2	CATWDRPSIDYKKLF	TGTGCCACCTGGGACAGGCCATCCATCGATTATAAGAAACTCTTT
TRGV5	-	TRGJ1/TRGJ2	CATPPNKKLF	TGTGCCACCCCCCCCAATAAGAAACTCTTT
TRGV9	-	TRGJ1/TRGJ2	CALWEIHYYKKLF	TGCGCCTTGTGGGAGATCCATTATTATAAGAAACTCTTT
TRGV3	few	TRGJP1	CATWGATGWLKIF	TGTGCCACCTGGGGGGCCACTGGTTGGCTCAAGATATTT
TRGV3	-	TRGJ1/TRGJ2	CATWDRLGNYYKKLF	TGTGCCACCTGGGACAGGCTTGGAAATTATTATAAGAAACTCTTT
TRGV9	-	TRGJ1/TRGJ2	CALWEQTGLYYKKLF	TGTGCCTTGTGGGAGCAAACGGGGCTTTATTATAAGAAACTCTTT
TRGV3	-	TRGJP2	CATWDRPGRDWIKTF	TGTGCCACCTGGGACAGGCCAGGTAGAGATTGGATCAAGACGTTT
TRGV9	few	TRGJ1/TRGJ2	CALWEDAPKKLF	TGTGCCTTGTGGGAGGATGCACCTAAGAAACTCTTT
TRGV2	few	TRGJ1/TRGJ2	CATWDGHSNYYKKLF	TGTGCCACCTGGGACGGCCACTCGAATTATTATAAGAAACTCTTT
TRGV8	few	TRGJP2	CATWDIYGSDWIKTF	TGTGCCACCTGGGATATATATGGTAGTGATTGGATCAAGACGTTT
TRGV4	-	TRGJ1/TRGJ2	CATWDGLHYYKKLF	TGTGCCACCTGGGATGGGCTGCATTATTATAAGAAACTCTTT
TRGV5	-	TRGJ1/TRGJ2	CATWDVKLRHYKKLF	TGTGCCACCTGGGACGTAAAACTACGGCATTATAAGAAACTCTTT
TRGV8	-	TRGJP2	CATWDNGPGSDWIKTF	TGTGCCACCTGGGATAATGGGCCGGGTAGTGATTGGATCAAGACGTTT
TRGV8	-	TRGJP1	CATWDRSFGWFKIF	TGTGCCACCTGGGATCGTAGTTTTGGTTGGTTCAAGATATTT
TRGV2	-	TRGJ1/TRGJ2	CATWDGRGYYKKLF	TGTGCCACCTGGGACGGGCGAGGATATTATAAGAAACTCTTT
TRGV4	few	TRGJP1	CATWDGPGTGWFKIF	TGTGCCACCTGGGATGGGCCCGGCACTGGTTGGTTCAAGATATTT